The rows below give T cell receptor beta chains drawn from one sample of a study of T cell responses to AZD1222 COVID-19 vaccine. The data were produced by immunoSEQ multiplex PCR, yet TCRdb's version contains in-frame clones alone and is incomplete. The sample yields fewer than 85,000 clones, roughly 90% seen once. The sample was peripheral blood, taken on day 0 of AZD1222 vaccination. These receptors were taken from an adult in good health. The CDR3 runs from the conserved cysteine through the conserved F or W. D genes are given only for firm matches. A row's size may be missing; if present it is once, few, many or a size class.

TRBD1	TRBV19	-	TRBJ1-2	TGTGCCAGTAGTACCCGACAGGGGGACTATGGCTACACCTTC	CASSTRQGDYGYTF
-	TRBV11-2	-	TRBJ1-1	TGTGCCAGCAGCTTAACCAGAGTCCCCCCAGAAGCTTTCTTT	CASSLTRVPPEAFF
TRBD2	TRBV29-1	-	TRBJ2-5	TGCAGCGTTGAAGCTCTAGCGGGGCAAGAGACCCAGTACTTC	CSVEALAGQETQYF
-	TRBV9	-	TRBJ2-7	TGTGCCAGCAGCTTAACGACAGGAACCTACGAGCAGTACTTC	CASSLTTGTYEQYF
-	TRBV3-1/TRBV3-2	-	TRBJ1-4	TGTGCCAGCAAGGGGGTTAATGAAAAACTGTTTTTT	CASKGVNEKLFF
-	TRBV10-3	-	TRBJ2-7	TGTGCCATCAGTGACAAGGGTCCCACCTACGAGCAGTACTTC	CAISDKGPTYEQYF
TRBD2	TRBV9	-	TRBJ2-2	TGTGCCAGCAGCGCGATACTAGCGGGGGGGCTGGTGGAGCTGTTTTTT	CASSAILAGGLVELFF
-	TRBV7-2	-	TRBJ1-5	TGTGCCAGCACCCAGGGATTTGAGAGCAATCAGCCCCAGCATTTT	CASTQGFESNQPQHF
TRBD2	TRBV27	-	TRBJ2-3	TGTGCCAGCTTACGGACTAGCGGGAGTCACACAGATACGCAGTATTTT	CASLRTSGSHTDTQYF
-	TRBV2	-	TRBJ2-7	TGTGCCAGCAGTGTCTTCCAATCCAACTACGAGCAGTACTTC	CASSVFQSNYEQYF
-	TRBV25-1	-	TRBJ1-2	TGTGCCAGCAGTGTTGGAGGGGGAGGTAACTATGGCTACACCTTC	CASSVGGGGNYGYTF
-	TRBV14	-	TRBJ1-3	TGTGCCAGCAGCCAGCAGAGGGGACTCCGTAGGGTCTCTGGAAACACCATATATTTT	CASSQQRGLRRVSGNTIYF
TRBD1	TRBV18	-	TRBJ1-5	TGTGCCAGCTCACCGGGACAGAACAATCAGCCCCAGCATTTT	CASSPGQNNQPQHF
-	TRBV3-1/TRBV3-2	-	TRBJ1-2	TGTGCCAGCAGCCCCGGGAGTCACTATGGCTACACCTTC	CASSPGSHYGYTF
-	TRBV5-1	-	TRBJ1-2	TGCGCCAGCAGCTTGGAAGCGGAAGGCTACACCTTC	CASSLEAEGYTF
TRBD1	TRBV18	-	TRBJ2-2	TGTGCCAGCTCACCTGTTTTATCAGCCGGGACAGGGTCCACCGGGGAGCTGTTTTTT	CASSPVLSAGTGSTGELFF
TRBD1	TRBV7-3	-	TRBJ1-1	TGTGCCAGCAGCCCCAAAGACAGGGTCTCCACTGAAGCTTTCTTT	CASSPKDRVSTEAFF
-	TRBV19	-	TRBJ1-1	TGTGCCAGTAGGTGGGGGAGGTTTGAAGCTTTCTTT	CASRWGRFEAFF
TRBD2	TRBV9	-	TRBJ2-3	TGTGCCAGCAGCGTGCGGGGGGGCCTGGATACGCAGTATTTT	CASSVRGGLDTQYF
TRBD1	TRBV5-1	-	TRBJ1-5	TGCGCCAGCAGTTTGTCCGGACAGGGTCATCAGCCCCAGCATTTT	CASSLSGQGHQPQHF
TRBD2	TRBV5-1	-	TRBJ2-1	TGCGCCAGCAGCCCTCTAGCGGGAGGGGACTACAATGAGCAGTTCTTC	CASSPLAGGDYNEQFF
TRBD1	TRBV20-1	-	TRBJ1-1	TGCGGATCTCCGGGACAGGGCAGAGCTTTCTTT	CGSPGQGRAFF
-	TRBV12-3/TRBV12-4	-	TRBJ1-5	TGTGCCAGCAGTTTGTCAGATAATCAGCCCCAGCATTTT	CASSLSDNQPQHF
-	TRBV27	-	TRBJ1-1	TGTGCCAGCAGTGCGGTCACCGGGACAAAGAACACTGAAGCTTTCTTT	CASSAVTGTKNTEAFF
-	TRBV30	-	TRBJ1-5	TGTGCCTGGAGTGCCGACCCGCGCCAGCCCCAGCATTTT	CAWSADPRQPQHF
-	TRBV5-1	-	TRBJ2-5	TGCGCCAGCAGCTATGGGCTGCAGTCGATTGAGACCCAGTACTTC	CASSYGLQSIETQYF
-	TRBV19	-	TRBJ1-3	TGTGCCAGTAGTCCGTCCGAGATCTCTGGAAACACCATATATTTT	CASSPSEISGNTIYF
TRBD2	TRBV6-5	-	TRBJ2-5	TGTGCCAGCAGTTACCTAGCGGGAGTAGTCGAGACCCAGTACTTC	CASSYLAGVVETQYF
-	TRBV5-5	-	TRBJ2-7	TGTGCCAGCAGCTTGGCCAACAGCTTGTACGAGCAGTACTTC	CASSLANSLYEQYF
-	TRBV2	-	TRBJ1-1	TGTGCCAGCAGTGGGGACCCCAGCCATATAGGTGAAGCTTTCTTT	CASSGDPSHIGEAFF
-	TRBV25-1	-	TRBJ2-4	TGTGCCAGCAGTGTGACAGGCAAAAACATTCAGTACTTC	CASSVTGKNIQYF
-	TRBV5-1	-	TRBJ2-3	TGCGCCAGCAGCCAGTGGGACTCTGATGATACGCAGTATTTT	CASSQWDSDDTQYF
TRBD1	TRBV19	-	TRBJ2-2	TGTGCCAGTGAGAGGGGGCGCACCGGGGAGCTGTTTTTT	CASERGRTGELFF
TRBD2	TRBV11-3	once	TRBJ2-7	TGTGCCAGCAGCTCCCAGCGGGAGGGTCCCTACGAGCAGTACTTC	CASSSQREGPYEQYF
-	TRBV28	-	TRBJ1-2	TGTGCCAGCAGAGACACGGGGAACTATGGCTACACCTTC	CASRDTGNYGYTF
-	TRBV4-1	-	TRBJ2-7	TGCGCCAGCAGCCAAGGACGGTTACCGACCTACGAGCAGTACTTC	CASSQGRLPTYEQYF
-	TRBV3-1/TRBV3-2	-	TRBJ2-3	TGTGCCAGCAGCCAACTCCGGGGGACCGAGGGTACGCAGTATTTT	CASSQLRGTEGTQYF
TRBD1	TRBV14	-	TRBJ1-4	TGTGCCAGCAGCCAAGAGTACACAGGGGAACTGTTTTTT	CASSQEYTGELFF
-	TRBV19	-	TRBJ1-3	TGTGCCAGTAGTGGGGGGACTCTCAACACCATATATTTT	CASSGGTLNTIYF
TRBD2	TRBV3-1/TRBV3-2	-	TRBJ2-5	TGTGCCAGCAGCCCGACGGGAGGGGAGACCCAGTACTTC	CASSPTGGETQYF
TRBD1	TRBV5-4	-	TRBJ1-1	TGTGCCAGCAGCAGCGCCGGGACAGGGACAGGCACTGAAGCTTTCTTT	CASSSAGTGTGTEAFF
-	TRBV7-3	once	TRBJ1-3	TGTGCCAGCAGCTTAGGACAGGGAAACACCATATATTTT	CASSLGQGNTIYF
-	TRBV10-3	-	TRBJ2-1	TGTGCCATCAGTGGGGAGATTGGGAATGAGCAGTTCTTC	CAISGEIGNEQFF
-	TRBV18	-	TRBJ1-1	TGTGCCAGCTCACCGGCTATGAACACTGAAGCTTTCTTT	CASSPAMNTEAFF
-	TRBV4-2	once	TRBJ1-4	TGTGCCAGCAGCCAACTGGAAAAACTGTTTTTT	CASSQLEKLFF
-	TRBV6-1	-	TRBJ1-6	TGTGCCAGCAGTGAAGCTTCCCCGGGGAGGGGCGGCGGGTCACCCCTCCACTTT	CASSEASPGRGGGSPLHF
-	TRBV6-5	-	TRBJ1-1	TGTGCCAGCAGTATCCAGGGAGGCGACACTGAAGCTTTCTTT	CASSIQGGDTEAFF